This entry is about one T cell receptor beta chain. No antigen is known for it. Per-nucleotide qualities are absent, and no much larger clonotype sits a single base away. Separate from the approximately 700-subject first cohort, the validation cohort of roughly 120 subjects was the group to which the donors belonged. This entry comes from a study of cytomegalovirus exposure and HLA in healthy donors (dated by TCRdb to about 2017). Regarding the research as a whole: According to a later analysis, the roughly 130 validation repertoires were produced on the same platform as the 700 or so repertoires of the first cohort. The study was designed to test whether signatures of past pathogen exposure could be identified by cataloging public T cell receptors. Along with the approximately 620-subject first cohort, a separate validation cohort of over a hundred different subjects was used. To predict cytomegalovirus infection status, the study combined high-throughput TCR immunosequencing, statistical association of individual TCRs with disease status, and machine learning. What the work shows at the level of the full study, not this receptor alone: Subsequent analysis determined that TCRs grouped into clusters in the first cohort also showed a tendency toward co-occurrence across the approximately 110 validation repertoires, and 85% to 95% of cluster scores exceeded 0. All 120 or so repertoires were used to score co-occurrence in the validation cohort in a later analysis, because that analysis had no HLA typing for the cohort. The authors suggested that the approach could potentially be extended to other disease states and immunological phenotypes. In both the original and validation cohorts, the classifier was reported to diagnose cytomegalovirus status with high specificity and sensitivity. A total of around 150 TCR beta chains were listed by the study as associated with cytomegalovirus. In vitro tests confirmed that a few of the cytomegalovirus-associated TCR beta chains recognize cytomegalovirus antigens. While some public TCRs were present in many individuals, most TCR sequences turned up only very rarely across donors.

The germline V gene (reference sequence) provides CDR1 LNHDA and CDR2 SQIVND. Ends trimmed: V by 3 bases, J by 5 bases; bases unmatched to a gene: 6. Its CDR3 holds 15 amino acids, cysteine through phenylalanine. Only the CDR3 DNA stays, 45 bases, in frame from base 1. Receptor libraries were prepared by the immunoSEQ multiplex PCR assay. The authors' pipeline ran thus. A statistical classification framework was built to diagnose cytomegalovirus status from the catalog of TCR beta chain sequences. TCRdb took over this immuneACCESS table, retaining in-frame rearrangements with V and J assigned. Such tables are incomplete; in checked studies, under half of the missing clones stem from an unresolved V gene, and the remainder is unexplained. The DNA gave D and trimming, while V, J and clone size come from that table. The sample table lists some 69,000 clones, roughly 94% of them with a count of one. The ten largest clones take up 4.4% of the sample.

This clonotype was obtained from a man aged 18 to 30 in good health and CMV-seropositive. The chain joins TRBV19 to TRBJ2-5; TRBD1 fits 10 bases in the junction. Sequencing used PBMCs. The sequenced DNA is TGTGCCAGTAGTATGGGGACAGGGGCGTTTGAGACCCAGTACTTC. Protein translation: CASSMGTGAFETQYF.